Following are 15 T cell receptor beta chains from one sample sequenced in a study of T cell responses to AZD1222 COVID-19 vaccine. The method was immunoSEQ multiplex PCR; TCRdb's version includes in-frame clones alone and lacks a portion of them. Of 100,000 or so clones in the sample, roughly 92% were seen once. This material consisted of peripheral blood, taken on day 0 of AZD1222 vaccination. Every receptor here comes from an adult in good health.

The chain combines TRBV6-2 or TRBV6-3 with TRBJ2-3; TRBD2 matches at 15 bases. V shed 6 bases, J shed 2 bases, and the junction held 6 bases outside the gene matches. The CDR3 length is 17 residues. Per the germline V gene, CDR1 is MNHEY and CDR2 is SVGEGT. CDR3 sequence: CASSPGLAGGSTDTQYF. Written as DNA, the CDR3 is TGTGCCAGCAGCCCGGGACTAGCGGGGGGTTCCACAGATACGCAGTATTTT.

The CDR3 spells CASSAGTGSSYEQYF. In nucleotides, the CDR3 is TGCGCCAGCAGCGCCGGGACAGGGAGCTCCTACGAGCAGTACTTC. The chain couples TRBV5-1 to TRBJ2-7, with 9 bases aligning to TRBD1. Germline-derived CDR1 and CDR2 are SGHRS and YFSETQ. V was pared by 4 bases and J by 0 bases, with 5 bases of the junction left unmatched. This CDR3 comprises 15 residues. The full variable domain, in which reference TRBV5-1 and TRBJ2-7 provide the parts outside the CDR3, is KAGVTQTPRYLIKTRGQQVTLSCSPISGHRSVSWYQQTPGQGLQFLFEYFSETQRNKGNFPGRFSGRQFSNSRSEMNVSTLELGDSALYLCASSAGTGSSYEQYFGPGTRLTVT.

This chain links TRBV12-3 or TRBV12-4 with TRBJ1-1; no clear D gene. This CDR3 comprises 13 residues. V shed 0 bases and J shed 1 base, with 3 bases lying between them. This chain's CDR3 is CASSLARNTEAFF. The CDR3 DNA reads TGTGCCAGCAGTTTAGCCAGGAACACTGAAGCTTTCTTT.

The genes are TRBV7-3 and TRBJ1-4; 7 bases agree with TRBD1. Per the germline V gene, CDR1 is SGHTA and CDR2 is FQGTGA. The CDR3 is made up of 15 amino acids. The ends lost 5 bases at V and 3 bases at J; junction bases unmatched: 6. CDR3 nucleotide sequence: TGTGCCAGCAGCGCTACAGGGGAGGCTAATGAAAAACTGTTTTTT. Translating it yields CASSATGEANEKLFF.

The chain has TRBV7-9 and TRBJ1-1; TRBD1 might be the D (6 bases). CDR3 length equals 14 residues. V lost 5 bases, J lost 4 bases, and 14 bases lay in between. Germline CDR1 and CDR2: SEHNR and FQNEAQ (reference sequence). Here the CDR3 DNA reads TGTGCCAGCAGCGCACCGTTGACAGGCACTGAAGCTTTCTTT. Translating gives CASSAPLTGTEAFF. Using reference TRBV7-9 and TRBJ1-1 for the parts outside the CDR3, the full variable domain is DTGVSQNPRHKITKRGQNVTFRCDPISEHNRLYWYRQTLGQGPEFLTYFQNEAQLEKSRLLSDRFSAERPKGSFSTLEIQRTEQGDSAMYLCASSAPLTGTEAFFGQGTRLTVV.

This chain links TRBV29-1 with TRBJ2-7; D tentatively reads TRBD1 or TRBD2 (5 bases each). Germline loops: CDR1 SQVTM, CDR2 ANQGSEA. Trimming took off 2 bases at V and 1 base at J, with 15 bases between the two ends. The CDR3 length is 15 residues. CDR3 in amino acids: CSVELDSGISYEQYF. Here the CDR3 DNA reads TGCAGCGTTGAACTCGACAGCGGTATATCCTACGAGCAGTACTTC.

The chain uses TRBV5-1 and TRBJ2-1, with D perhaps matching TRBD1 (6 bases). This CDR3 has 14 amino acids. Trimming cost V 4 bases and J 5 bases, with 13 bases left between them. Per the germline V gene, CDR1 is SGHRS and CDR2 is YFSETQ. The CDR3 region has the DNA TGCGCCAGCAGCCCAAAGGACAGCAACAATGAGCAGTTCTTC. As protein: CASSPKDSNNEQFF.

CDR3 nucleotide sequence: TGTGCCAGCAGGAAACCAGGCGATCTATATGGCTACACCTTC. The encoded protein is CASRKPGDLYGYTF. The chain links TRBV6-5 to TRBJ1-2; no firm D call. CDR3 length: 14 residues. Per germline, CDR1 MNHEY and CDR2 SVGAGI. V was cut by 6 bases and J by 5 bases, with 16 bases left in between.

The V call is TRBV27, the J call TRBJ1-6; D uncertain. The germline V gene has CDR1 MNHEY and CDR2 SMNVEV (reference sequence). V lost 10 bases and J 4 bases, leaving 14 bases between the germline ends. This CDR3 has 14 amino acids. This CDR3 reads CATKPSLYNSPLHF. The CDR3 bases are TGTGCCACCAAGCCGAGCTTGTATAATTCACCCCTCCACTTT.

This clone has just a few counts. The chain links TRBV7-2 to TRBJ2-1; 7 nucleotides agree with TRBD1. Germline V gene sequence: CDR1 SGHTA, CDR2 FQGNSA. After removal of 5 bases from V and 6 bases from J, the junction contained 13 bases not matched to a gene. The CDR3 is 16 amino acids. The CDR3 nucleotides are TGTGCCAGCAGCCAAGAGTCCACAGGGGCGGTCAATGAGCAGTTCTTC. It yields the protein CASSQESTGAVNEQFF.

The chain recombines TRBV28 with TRBJ1-3, with D unclear. CDR3 size: 14 residues. The V and J ends lost 2 bases and 1 base respectively, with 6 bases between them. Germline V gene sequence: CDR1 MDHEN, CDR2 SYDVKM. The CDR3, as DNA: TGTGCCAGCAGTTTAGGTGGGTCTGGAAACACCATATATTTT. Its protein is CASSLGGSGNTIYF.

The chain carries TRBV5-4 and TRBJ1-1; maybe TRBD1 (5 bases). This CDR3 spans 15 amino acids. Germline lookup yields CDR1 SGHNT and CDR2 YYREEE (reference sequence). V lost 5 bases and J lost 1, with 15 bases in between. The CDR3 is CASSPNQGTNTEAFF. DNA for the CDR3: TGTGCCAGCAGTCCGAACCAGGGAACGAACACTGAAGCTTTCTTT.

DNA of the CDR3: TGTGCCAGCACCGCCTTCGGACAGGCCTACGAGCAGTACTTC. Amino acid sequence: CASTAFGQAYEQYF. V gene TRBV27 combines with J gene TRBJ2-7, with 7 bases identical to TRBD1. Germline-derived CDR1 and CDR2 are MNHEY and SMNVEV (reference sequence). The CDR3 is 14 amino acids. With V trimmed by 7 bases and J by 2 bases, 8 bases remained unmatched.

CDR3 nucleotides: TGTGCTAGTGGCCCTACCGGACAGGGGGTCTATGGCTACACCTTC. It translates to CASGPTGQGVYGYTF. The gene calls are TRBV12-5 and TRBJ1-2; 10 bases agree with TRBD1. The CDR3 has 15 residues. Losses at the gene ends were 6 bases for V and 4 bases for J; bases not matched to a gene: 8. CDR1 and CDR2 (germline): LGHNT, FRNRAP.

This chain connects TRBV5-1 to TRBJ2-7; perhaps TRBD2 as D (5 bases). The V and J ends lost 0 bases and 3 bases respectively, with 10 bases between them. CDR1 and CDR2 from the germline V gene are SGHRS and YFSETQ. The CDR3 loop spans 14 amino acids. Here the CDR3 reads CASSLEPSYYEQYF. CDR3 nucleotides: TGCGCCAGCAGCTTGGAGCCTAGCTACTACGAGCAGTACTTC.